The entry below describes one T cell receptor beta chain. As yet, its antigen is unknown. RNA was extracted with the RNeasy kit, and a quantity of roughly 0.5 to 1 ug was reverse transcribed using random hexamers. Each CDR3 protein is one row after TCRdb ran MiXCR on the immunoSEQ multiplex PCR reads. The sample carries 120,000 or so distinct CDR3 sequences, around 94% recorded once. This CDR3 spans 15 amino acids. CDR1 is SGHDT, CDR2 YYEEEE, per germline. V lost 6 bases and J 0 bases, leaving 15 bases between the germline ends. The sample is drawn from a study of CD8 T cells in Susac syndrome. As for the study in general: The Susac syndrome patients were therapy-naive, on corticosteroids, or on intravenous immunoglobulin alone at blood draw.

Study observations and caveats: Total CD8+ and CD8+ TEMRA repertoires contained roughly 15 and five Susac-specific public clones, respectively. The study's TCR sequencing and HLA analysis drew on a certain number of individuals. That number was acknowledged as relatively small.

The clonotype comes from a human donor with Susac syndrome. Sequenced input: CD8+ T cells from PBMCs. The chain links TRBV5-6 to TRBJ1-1, with D unclear. The CDR3 region is CASTPSGLMNTEAFF. In nucleotides, the CDR3 is TGTGCCAGCACCCCGTCCGGACTCATGAACACTGAAGCTTTCTTT.